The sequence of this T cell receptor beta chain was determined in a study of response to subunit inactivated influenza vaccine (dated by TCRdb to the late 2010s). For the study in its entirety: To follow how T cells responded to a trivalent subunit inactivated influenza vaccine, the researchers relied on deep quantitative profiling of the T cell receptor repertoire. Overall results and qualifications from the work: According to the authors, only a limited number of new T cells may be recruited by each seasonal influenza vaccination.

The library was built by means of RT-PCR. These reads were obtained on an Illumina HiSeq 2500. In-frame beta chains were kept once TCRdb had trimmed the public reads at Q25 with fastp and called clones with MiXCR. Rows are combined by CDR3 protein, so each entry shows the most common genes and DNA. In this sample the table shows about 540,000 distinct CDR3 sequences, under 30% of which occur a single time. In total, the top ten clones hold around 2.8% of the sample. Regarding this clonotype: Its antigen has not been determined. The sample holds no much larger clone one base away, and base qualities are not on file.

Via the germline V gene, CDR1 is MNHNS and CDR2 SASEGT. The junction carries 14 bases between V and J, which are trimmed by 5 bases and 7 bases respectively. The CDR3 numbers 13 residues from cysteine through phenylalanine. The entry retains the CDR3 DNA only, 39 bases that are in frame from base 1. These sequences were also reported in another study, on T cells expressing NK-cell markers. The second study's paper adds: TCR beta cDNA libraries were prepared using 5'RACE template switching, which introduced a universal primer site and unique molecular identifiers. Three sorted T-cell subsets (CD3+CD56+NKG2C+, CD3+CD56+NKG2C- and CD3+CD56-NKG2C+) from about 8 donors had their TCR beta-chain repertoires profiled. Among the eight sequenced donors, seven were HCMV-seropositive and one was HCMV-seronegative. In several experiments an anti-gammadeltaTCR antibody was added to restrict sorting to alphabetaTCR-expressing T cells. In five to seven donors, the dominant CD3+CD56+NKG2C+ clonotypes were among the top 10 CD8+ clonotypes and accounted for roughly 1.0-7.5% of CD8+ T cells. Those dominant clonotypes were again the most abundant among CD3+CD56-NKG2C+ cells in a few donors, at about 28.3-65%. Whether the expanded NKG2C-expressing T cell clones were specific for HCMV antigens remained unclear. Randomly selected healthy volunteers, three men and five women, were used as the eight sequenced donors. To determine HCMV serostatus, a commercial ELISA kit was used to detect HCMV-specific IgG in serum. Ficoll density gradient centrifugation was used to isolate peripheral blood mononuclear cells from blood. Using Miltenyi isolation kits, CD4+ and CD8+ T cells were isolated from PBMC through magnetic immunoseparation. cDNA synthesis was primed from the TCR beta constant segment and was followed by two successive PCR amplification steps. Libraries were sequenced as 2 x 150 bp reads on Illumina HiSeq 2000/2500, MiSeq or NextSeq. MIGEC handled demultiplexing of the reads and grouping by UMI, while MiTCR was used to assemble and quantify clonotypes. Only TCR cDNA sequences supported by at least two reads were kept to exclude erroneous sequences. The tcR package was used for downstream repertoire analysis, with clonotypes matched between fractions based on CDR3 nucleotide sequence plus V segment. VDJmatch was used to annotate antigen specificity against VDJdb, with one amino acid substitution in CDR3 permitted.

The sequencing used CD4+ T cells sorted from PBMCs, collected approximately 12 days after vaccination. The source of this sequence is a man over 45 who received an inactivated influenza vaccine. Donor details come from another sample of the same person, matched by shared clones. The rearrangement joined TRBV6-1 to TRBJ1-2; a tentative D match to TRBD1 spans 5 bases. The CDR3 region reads CASSTPGRGGYTF. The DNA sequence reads TGTGCCAGCAGTACCCCGGGGAGGGGTGGCTACACCTTC.